Listed below are T cell receptor beta chains from one sample, sequenced in a study of blood T cells in healthy people across ages. One entry per CDR3 protein results from TCRdb running MiXCR on the 5' RACE reads. The sample carries approximately 700,000 distinct CDR3 sequences, 32% recorded once. The sample comprised blood. These TCRs come from a woman of 80 years or more in good health. CDR3s include the opening cysteine and the closing phenylalanine or tryptophan. The D gene is left open where the match is weak. Not every row has a clone size; where given, it reads once, few, many or a size class.

CDR3 protein | CDR3 DNA | D gene | J gene | clone size | V gene
CASSYGAGGPSYNEQYF | TGTGCCAGCAGTTACGGGGCGGGGGGGCCCTCCTACAATGAGCAGTACTTC | TRBD2 | TRBJ2-7 | NA | TRBV6-2/TRBV6-3
CASSEGPESNQPQHF | TGTGCCAGCAGCGAAGGACCAGAGAGCAATCAGCCCCAGCATTTT | NA | TRBJ1-5 | few | TRBV6-1
CSASGAYGYTF | TGCAGTGCTAGCGGGGCCTATGGCTACACCTTC | NA | TRBJ1-2 | NA | TRBV20-1
CASSSPGEKLFF | TGTGCCAGCAGTTCCCCTGGTGAAAAACTGTTTTTT | NA | TRBJ1-4 | few | TRBV6-5
CASSLHDSPLHF | TGTGCCAGCAGCCTCCACGATTCACCCCTCCACTTT | NA | TRBJ1-6 | many | TRBV3-1
CASSPQGLGTTEAFF | TGTGCCAGCAGCCCACAGGGTTTAGGGACCACTGAAGCTTTCTTT | NA | TRBJ1-1 | NA | TRBV6-5
CSVPSDRDFGYTF | TGCAGTGTACCCTCGGACAGGGACTTTGGCTACACCTTC | TRBD1 | TRBJ1-2 | many | TRBV20-1
CASSVGLAGGLPYNEQYF | TGTGCCAGCAGCGTAGGGCTAGCGGGGGGCCTTCCCTACAACGAGCAGTACTTC | TRBD2 | TRBJ2-7 | NA | TRBV9
CASSLGPDTYTEAFF | TGTGCCAGCAGCTTGGGCCCGGATACGTACACTGAAGCTTTCTTT | NA | TRBJ1-1 | many | TRBV5-6
CASSWLAGGRDEQFF | TGCGCCAGCAGTTGGTTAGCGGGGGGGCGGGATGAGCAGTTCTTC | TRBD2 | TRBJ2-1 | NA | TRBV5-1
CASSPSRLTYNEQFF | TGTGCCAGCTCACCGAGTCGGCTCACCTACAATGAGCAGTTCTTC | NA | TRBJ2-1 | few | TRBV18
CASSTSGGGSDTQYF | TGTGCCAGTTCCACGAGCGGGGGGGGTTCAGATACGCAGTATTTT | TRBD2 | TRBJ2-3 | NA | TRBV19
CASSAPPGQGVGANVLTF | TGTGCCAGCAGCGCTCCCCCGGGACAGGGGGTTGGGGCCAACGTCCTGACTTTC | TRBD1 | TRBJ2-6 | many | TRBV11-2
CSARDRLAGIEETQYF | TGCAGTGCTAGAGATCGACTAGCGGGAATCGAAGAGACCCAGTACTTC | TRBD2 | TRBJ2-5 | many | TRBV20-1
CVSSFGTGSYEQYF | TGTGTCAGCAGTTTCGGAACTGGCTCCTACGAGCAGTACTTC | NA | TRBJ2-7 | NA | TRBV12-3/TRBV12-4
CASSQGTLARSYEQYF | TGTGCCAGCAGCCAGGGGACCTTAGCCCGCAGCTACGAGCAGTACTTC | NA | TRBJ2-7 | many | TRBV7-3
CASSALGTGYQPQHF | TGTGCCAGCAGTGCCCTTGGGACAGGTTATCAGCCCCAGCATTTT | TRBD1 | TRBJ1-5 | NA | TRBV27
CASRPRGNQPQHF | TGTGCCAGCAGGCCTCGGGGCAATCAGCCCCAGCATTTT | NA | TRBJ1-5 | few | TRBV7-2
CASSLEVGRPGYF | TGCGCCAGCAGTTTGGAGGTGGGGCGGCCTGGGTACTTC | NA | TRBJ2-4 | NA | TRBV12-3/TRBV12-4
CSAFRGAGAWGEAFF | TGCAGTGCCTTTAGAGGGGCTGGGGCTTGGGGTGAAGCTTTCTTT | NA | TRBJ1-1 | NA | TRBV20-1
CASGVRGLYGQYF | TGTGCCAGCGGTGTAAGGGGCCTGTACGGGCAGTACTTC | NA | TRBJ2-7 | NA | TRBV28
CASSPGEYNEQFF | TGTGCCAGCAGTCCCGGGGAATACAATGAGCAGTTCTTC | NA | TRBJ2-1 | many | TRBV11-3
CASSLDPGLNQPEHF | TGTGCCAGCAGCTTAGATCCGGGCCTCAATCAGCCCGAGCATTTT | NA | TRBJ1-5 | NA | TRBV7-6
CATSKGDNEKLFF | TGTGCCACCAGCAAGGGGGATAATGAAAAACTGTTTTTT | NA | TRBJ1-4 | many | TRBV15
CASSSRTGRAEAFF | TGTGCCAGCAGCTCAAGGACAGGGCGGGCTGAAGCTTTCTTT | TRBD1 | TRBJ1-1 | NA | TRBV7-9
CASSPGSGGGYNEQFF | TGCGCCAGCAGCCCCGGCAGCGGCGGGGGTTACAATGAGCAGTTCTTC | TRBD2 | TRBJ2-1 | many | TRBV5-1
CASSLEWRNSPLHF | TGCGCCAGCAGCTTGGAATGGCGTAATTCACCCCTCCACTTT | NA | TRBJ1-6 | many | TRBV5-1
CSARPRRQMNTEAFF | TGCAGTGCTAGACCGAGGAGGCAGATGAACACTGAAGCTTTCTTT | NA | TRBJ1-1 | NA | TRBV20-1
CASRELAGGYNEQFF | TGTGCCAGCAGGGAACTAGCGGGGGGATACAATGAGCAGTTCTTC | TRBD2 | TRBJ2-1 | many | TRBV2
CSASKGRLAEEQYF | TGCAGTGCTAGTAAGGGAAGGTTAGCGGAAGAGCAGTACTTC | NA | TRBJ2-7 | many | TRBV20-1
CSAREGGLSNQPQHF | TGCAGTGCTAGAGAAGGGGGACTTAGCAATCAGCCCCAGCATTTT | NA | TRBJ1-5 | few | TRBV20-1
CASSVGAGITYEQYF | TGTGCCAGCAGCGTAGGTGCGGGTATTACCTACGAGCAGTACTTC | NA | TRBJ2-7 | many | TRBV9
CSAPQRGKQFF | TGCAGTGCCCCCCAGCGGGGTAAGCAGTTCTTC | TRBD2 | TRBJ2-1 | many | TRBV20-1
CASSFARWAVDTQYF | TGTGCCAGCAGCTTTGCTAGGTGGGCGGTAGATACGCAGTATTTT | NA | TRBJ2-3 | many | TRBV7-2
CAWSTGGYEQFF | TGTGCCTGGAGTACGGGGGGCTATGAGCAGTTCTTC | NA | TRBJ2-1 | NA | TRBV30